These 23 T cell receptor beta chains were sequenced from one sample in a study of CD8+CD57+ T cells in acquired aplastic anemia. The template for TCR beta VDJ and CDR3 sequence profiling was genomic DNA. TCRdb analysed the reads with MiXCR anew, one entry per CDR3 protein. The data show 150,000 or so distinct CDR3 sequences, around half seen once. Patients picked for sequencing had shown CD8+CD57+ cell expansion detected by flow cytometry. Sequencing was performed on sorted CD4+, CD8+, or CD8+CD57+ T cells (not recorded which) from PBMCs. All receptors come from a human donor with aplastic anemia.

The CDR3 protein is CASSQTGAGNTIYF. The CDR3 DNA reads as TGTGCCAGCAGTCAGACAGGGGCTGGAAACACCATATATTTT. This chain uses TRBV7-9 with TRBJ1-3; 8 nucleotides agree with TRBD1. This CDR3 has 14 amino acids. CDR1 and CDR2 (germline): SEHNR, FQNEAQ (reference sequence). The junction had 3 bases not matched to a gene; V was cut back by 6 bases and J by 2 bases.

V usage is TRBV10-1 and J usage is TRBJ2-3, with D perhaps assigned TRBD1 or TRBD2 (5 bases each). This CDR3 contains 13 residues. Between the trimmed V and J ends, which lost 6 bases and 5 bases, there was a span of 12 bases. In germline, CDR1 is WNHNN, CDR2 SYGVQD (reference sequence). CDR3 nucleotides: TGCGCCAGCAGGATGGGGACGGGAGATACGCAGTATTTT. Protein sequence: CASRMGTGDTQYF.

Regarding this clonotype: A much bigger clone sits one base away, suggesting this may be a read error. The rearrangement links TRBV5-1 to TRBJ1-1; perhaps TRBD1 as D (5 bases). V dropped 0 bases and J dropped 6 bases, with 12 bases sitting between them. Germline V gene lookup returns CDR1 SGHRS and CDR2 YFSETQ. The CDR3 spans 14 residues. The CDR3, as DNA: TGCGCCAGCAGCTTGGGGACAACAATCGCTGAAGCTTTCTTT. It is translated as CASSLGTTIAEAFF.

The CDR3 reads CASIEVGGSSYEQYF. In nucleotides, the CDR3 is TGTGCCAGCATCGAAGTCGGCGGAAGCTCCTACGAGCAGTACTTC. The chain couples TRBV25-1 to TRBJ2-7; D ambiguous. The CDR3 length is 15 residues. CDR1 and CDR2 from the germline V gene are MGHDK and SYGVNS. Trimming removed 7 bases from V and 0 bases from J, with 16 bases in between.

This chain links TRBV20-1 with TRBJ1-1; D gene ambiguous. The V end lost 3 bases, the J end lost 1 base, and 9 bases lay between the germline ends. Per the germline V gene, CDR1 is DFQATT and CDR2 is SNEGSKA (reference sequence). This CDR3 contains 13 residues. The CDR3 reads CSARSAQNTEAFF. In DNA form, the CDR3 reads TGCAGTGCTAGGTCAGCGCAGAACACTGAAGCTTTCTTT.

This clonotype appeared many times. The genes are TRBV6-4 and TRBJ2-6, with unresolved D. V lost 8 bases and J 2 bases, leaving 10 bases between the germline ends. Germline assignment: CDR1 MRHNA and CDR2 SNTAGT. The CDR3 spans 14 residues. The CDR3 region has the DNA TGTGCCAGCGCTAGTGTTACTGGGGCCAACGTCCTGACTTTC. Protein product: CASASVTGANVLTF.

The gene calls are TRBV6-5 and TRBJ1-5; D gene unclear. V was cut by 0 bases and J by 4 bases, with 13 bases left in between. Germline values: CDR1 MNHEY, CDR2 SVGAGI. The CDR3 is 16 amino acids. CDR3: CASSYSIPETNQPQHF. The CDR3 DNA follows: TGTGCCAGCAGTTACTCTATCCCAGAGACGAATCAGCCCCAGCATTTT.

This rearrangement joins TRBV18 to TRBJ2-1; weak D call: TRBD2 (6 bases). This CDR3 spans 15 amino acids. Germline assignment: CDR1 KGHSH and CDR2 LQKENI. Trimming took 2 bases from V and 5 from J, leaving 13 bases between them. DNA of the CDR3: TGTGCCAGCTCACCATCCAGCGGGCACAACAATGAGCAGTTCTTC. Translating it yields CASSPSSGHNNEQFF.

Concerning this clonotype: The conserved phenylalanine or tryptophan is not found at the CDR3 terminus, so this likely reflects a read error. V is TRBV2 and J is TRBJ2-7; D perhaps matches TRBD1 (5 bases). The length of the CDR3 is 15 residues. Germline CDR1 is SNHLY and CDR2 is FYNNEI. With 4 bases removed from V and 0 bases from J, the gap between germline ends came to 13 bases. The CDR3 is CASSGVDSNSYEQYL. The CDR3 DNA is TGTGCCAGCAGTGGGGTTGACAGCAACTCCTACGAGCAGTACCTC.

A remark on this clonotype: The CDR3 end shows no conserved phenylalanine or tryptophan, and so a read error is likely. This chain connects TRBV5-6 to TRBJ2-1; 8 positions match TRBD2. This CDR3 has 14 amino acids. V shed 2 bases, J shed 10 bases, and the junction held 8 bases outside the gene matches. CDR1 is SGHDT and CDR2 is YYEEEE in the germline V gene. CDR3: CASSLIGGAGEQFL. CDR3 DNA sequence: TGTGCCAGCAGCTTAATCGGGGGGGCCGGAGAGCAGTTCCTC.

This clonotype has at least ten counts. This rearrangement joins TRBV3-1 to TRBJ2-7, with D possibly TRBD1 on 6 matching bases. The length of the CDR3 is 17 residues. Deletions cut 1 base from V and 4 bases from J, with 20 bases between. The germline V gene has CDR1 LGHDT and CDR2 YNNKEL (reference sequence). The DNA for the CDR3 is TGTGCCAGCAGCCAAGCTGTACGGCCCCGAGGGGGATACGAGCAGTACTTC. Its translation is CASSQAVRPRGGYEQYF.

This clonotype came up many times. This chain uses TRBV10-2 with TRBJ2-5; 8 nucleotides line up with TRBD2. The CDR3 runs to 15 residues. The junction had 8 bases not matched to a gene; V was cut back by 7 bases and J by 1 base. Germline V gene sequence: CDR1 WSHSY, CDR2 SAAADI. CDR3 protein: CASKLLAGPQETQYF. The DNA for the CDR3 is TGCGCCAGCAAATTATTAGCGGGGCCCCAAGAGACCCAGTACTTC.

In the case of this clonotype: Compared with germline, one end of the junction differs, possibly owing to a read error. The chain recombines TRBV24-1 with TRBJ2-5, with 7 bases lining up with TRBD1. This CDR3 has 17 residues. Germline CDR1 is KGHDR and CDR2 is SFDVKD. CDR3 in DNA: TGTACCACCAGTGATTCCCCAGGGACAGCTTGGGGGGAGACCCAGTACTTC. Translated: CTTSDSPGTAWGETQYF.

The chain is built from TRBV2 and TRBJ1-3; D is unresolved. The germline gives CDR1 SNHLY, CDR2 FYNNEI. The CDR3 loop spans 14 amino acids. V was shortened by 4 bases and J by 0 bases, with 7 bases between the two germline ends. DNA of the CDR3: TGTGCCAGCAGTGGGACGTTCTCTGGAAACACCATATATTTT. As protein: CASSGTFSGNTIYF.

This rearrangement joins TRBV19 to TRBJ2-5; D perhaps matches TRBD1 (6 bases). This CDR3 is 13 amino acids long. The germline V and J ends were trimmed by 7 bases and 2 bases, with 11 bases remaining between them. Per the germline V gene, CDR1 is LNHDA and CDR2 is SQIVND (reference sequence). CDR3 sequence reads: CASTPGQQETQYF. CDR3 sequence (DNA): TGTGCCAGTACCCCGGGACAACAAGAGACCCAGTACTTC.

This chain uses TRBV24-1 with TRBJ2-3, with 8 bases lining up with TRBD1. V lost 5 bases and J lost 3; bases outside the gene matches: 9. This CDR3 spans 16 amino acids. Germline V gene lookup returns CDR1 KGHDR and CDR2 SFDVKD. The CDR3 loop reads CATSAARGLRTDTQYF. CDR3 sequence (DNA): TGTGCCACCAGTGCCGCCAGGGGGCTAAGGACAGATACGCAGTATTTT.

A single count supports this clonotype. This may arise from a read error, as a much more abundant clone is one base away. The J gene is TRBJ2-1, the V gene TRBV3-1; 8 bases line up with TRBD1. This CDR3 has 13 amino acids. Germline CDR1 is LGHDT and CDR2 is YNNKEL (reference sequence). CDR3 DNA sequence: TGTGGCAGCAGCCGGGGACAGGACAATGAGCAGTTCTTC. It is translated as CGSSRGQDNEQFF.

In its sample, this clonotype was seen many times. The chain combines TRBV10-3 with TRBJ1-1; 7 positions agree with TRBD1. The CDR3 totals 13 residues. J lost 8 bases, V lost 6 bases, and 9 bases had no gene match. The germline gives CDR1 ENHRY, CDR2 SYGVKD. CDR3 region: CAIRRDSDLEAFF. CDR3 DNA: TGTGCCATCAGACGGGACAGCGACCTAGAAGCTTTCTTT.

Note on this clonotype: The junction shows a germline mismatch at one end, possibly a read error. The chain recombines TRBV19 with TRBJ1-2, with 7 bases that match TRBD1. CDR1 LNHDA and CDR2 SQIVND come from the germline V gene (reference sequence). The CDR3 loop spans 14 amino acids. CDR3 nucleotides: TGCGTCAGTAGTATAACACAGGGGAACTATGGCTACACCTTC. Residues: CVSSITQGNYGYTF.

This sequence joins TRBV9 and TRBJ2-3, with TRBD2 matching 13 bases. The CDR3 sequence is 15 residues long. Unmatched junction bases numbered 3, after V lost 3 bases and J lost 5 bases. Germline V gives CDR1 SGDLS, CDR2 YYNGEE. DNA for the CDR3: TGTGCCAGCAGCGGGACTAGCGGGGGAGGAGATACGCAGTATTTT. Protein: CASSGTSGGGDTQYF.

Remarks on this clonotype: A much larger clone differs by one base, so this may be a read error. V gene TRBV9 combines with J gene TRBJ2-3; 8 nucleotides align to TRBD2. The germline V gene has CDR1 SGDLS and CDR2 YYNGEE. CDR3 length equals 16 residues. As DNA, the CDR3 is TGTGCCGGCAGCGTAGATCAGCGGGGGCCAACAGATACGCAGTATTTT. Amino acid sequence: CAGSVDQRGPTDTQYF.

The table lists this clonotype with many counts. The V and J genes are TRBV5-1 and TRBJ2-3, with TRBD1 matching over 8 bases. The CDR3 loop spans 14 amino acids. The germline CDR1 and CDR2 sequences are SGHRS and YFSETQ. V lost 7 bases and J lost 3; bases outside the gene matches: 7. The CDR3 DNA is TGCGCCAGCGGACAGGGTTCATCGACAGATACGCAGTATTTT. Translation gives CASGQGSSTDTQYF. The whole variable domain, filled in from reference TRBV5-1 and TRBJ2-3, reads KAGVTQTPRYLIKTRGQQVTLSCSPISGHRSVSWYQQTPGQGLQFLFEYFSETQRNKGNFPGRFSGRQFSNSRSEMNVSTLELGDSALYLCASGQGSSTDTQYFGPGTRLTVL.

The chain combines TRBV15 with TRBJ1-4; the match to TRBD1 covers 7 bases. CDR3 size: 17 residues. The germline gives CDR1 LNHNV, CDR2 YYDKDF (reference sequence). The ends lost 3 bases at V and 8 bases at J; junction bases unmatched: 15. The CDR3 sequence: CATSSENRGRGGEKLFF. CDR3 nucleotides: TGTGCCACCAGCAGTGAGAACAGGGGCCGAGGAGGGGAAAAACTGTTTTTT.